The clone carrying this T cell receptor beta chain was detected a few times. The antigen is undetermined. The data derive from a study of response to subunit inactivated influenza vaccine. Study-level results: The authors suggested that few new T cells are recruited per seasonal influenza vaccination.

Germline CDR1 and CDR2: MGHDK and SYGVNS. CDR3 length: 14 residues. V dropped 2 bases and J dropped 8 bases, with 15 bases sitting between them. TCRdb reanalysed the RT-PCR reads using MiXCR and keeps one entry per CDR3 protein. The sample yields about 180,000 distinct CDR3 sequences, 9.2% seen once. The sample here was non-naive T cells sorted from PBMCs, taken on the day of vaccination. V and J are TRBV25-1 and TRBJ1-2; D is undetermined. This receptor was identified in a man aged 50-60 years who received an inactivated influenza vaccine. In DNA form, the CDR3 reads TGTGCCAGCAGTGAAGTAGGGCACGCGGGCGGCTACACCTTC. Its translation is CASSEVGHAGGYTF.